A single sample gave rise to the 15 T cell receptor beta chains below, sequenced in a study of T cell responses to AZD1222 COVID-19 vaccine. Measured with immunoSEQ multiplex PCR; TCRdb has only the in-frame clones, and not every one. The sample holds some 150,000 clones, under 95% seen once. The starting material was peripheral blood, obtained on day 0 of AZD1222 vaccination. The origin of the receptors is an adult in good health.

This clone was picked up one time. The rearrangement uses TRBV7-6 and TRBJ1-6, with TRBD1 matching over 8 bases. This CDR3 has 15 amino acids. Per the germline V gene, CDR1 is SGHVS and CDR2 is FNYEAQ. V gave up 5 bases and J gave up 14 bases; unmatched junction bases: 14. CDR3 sequence (DNA): TGTGCCAGCAGCAGGGAGACAGGGGAGAGTCAGTCCCTCCACTTT. Its protein is CASSRETGESQSLHF.

This chain connects TRBV9 to TRBJ2-2; 7 bases are a match to TRBD1. V lost 6 bases to trimming and J lost 7 bases; unmatched junction nucleotides: 9. From germline, CDR1 is SGDLS and CDR2 YYNGEE. This CDR3 comprises 14 residues. The CDR3 sequence: CASNAGTEYGELFF. In DNA form, the CDR3 reads TGTGCCAGCAACGCCGGGACAGAGTACGGGGAGCTGTTTTTT.

The V and J genes are TRBV6-5 and TRBJ1-1, with no clear D. CDR1 is MNHEY and CDR2 is SVGAGI in the germline V gene. This CDR3 contains 13 residues. Trimming stripped 6 bases from V and 1 base from J, with 9 bases between. This CDR3 reads CASSATENTEAFF. CDR3 nucleotide sequence: TGTGCCAGCAGCGCTACAGAGAACACTGAAGCTTTCTTT.

V usage is TRBV5-4 and J usage is TRBJ1-3; TRBD1 agrees at 8 bases. The CDR3 runs to 15 residues. V shed 4 bases and J 4 bases; nucleotides not matched to a gene: 7. Germline V gene lookup returns CDR1 SGHNT and CDR2 YYREEE (reference sequence). The CDR3 sequence is CASSPGQGDGNTIYF. CDR3 DNA: TGTGCCAGCAGCCCCGGACAGGGAGACGGAAACACCATATATTTT.

The V and J genes are TRBV9 and TRBJ2-7; D remains unclear. V was trimmed by 0 bases and J by 6 bases, leaving 13 bases between them. There are 14 residues in the CDR3. Looked up from germline, CDR1 is SGDLS and CDR2 is YYNGEE. The CDR3 protein is CASSVGANSPEQYF. The CDR3 nucleotides read TGTGCCAGCAGCGTAGGGGCAAACAGTCCCGAGCAGTACTTC.

This chain uses TRBV12-3 or TRBV12-4 with TRBJ2-7; the match to TRBD2 covers 7 bases. Trimming at V came to 7 bases and at J to 6 bases, leaving 9 bases not matched to a gene. This CDR3 contains 13 residues. The CDR3 loop reads CASNLGGAGEQYF. The CDR3 DNA reads TGTGCCAGCAACCTGGGAGGGGCGGGCGAGCAGTACTTC.

The J gene is TRBJ2-2, the V gene TRBV28; D gene unclear. Germline CDR1 reads MDHEN; CDR2 reads SYDVKM. This CDR3 is built from 13 residues. Trimming pared 7 bases from V and 0 bases from J, leaving 6 bases between. The CDR3 spells CASTVANTGELFF. In nucleotides, the CDR3 is TGTGCCAGCACCGTGGCGAACACCGGGGAGCTGTTTTTT. Based on the CDR3 plus reference TRBV28 and TRBJ2-2, the full variable domain is DVKVTQSSRYLVKRTGEKVFLECVQDMDHENMFWYRQDPGLGLRLIYFSYDVKMKEKGDIPEGYSVSREKKERFSLILESASTNQTSMYLCASTVANTGELFFGEGSRLTVL.

The rearrangement links TRBV4-3 to TRBJ1-6; D may be TRBD1 (5 bases). The germline gives CDR1 LGHNA, CDR2 YSLEER. Trimming stripped 4 bases from V and 9 bases from J, with 19 bases between. The CDR3 has 16 residues. Written as DNA, the CDR3 is TGCGCCAGCAGCCCCACAGAGGGGATCGGGCGTTCACCCCTCCACTTT. This sequence encodes CASSPTEGIGRSPLHF.

V gene TRBV28 combines with J gene TRBJ2-1; D is unclear. Germline loops: CDR1 MDHEN, CDR2 SYDVKM. The CDR3 sequence is 11 residues long. Trimming took 5 bases from V and 4 from J, leaving 3 bases between them. Written as DNA, the CDR3 is TGTGCCAGCAGTCGTTACAATGAGCAGTTCTTC. This sequence encodes CASSRYNEQFF. The entire variable domain, with the rest obtained from reference TRBV28 and TRBJ2-1, is as follows: DVKVTQSSRYLVKRTGEKVFLECVQDMDHENMFWYRQDPGLGLRLIYFSYDVKMKEKGDIPEGYSVSREKKERFSLILESASTNQTSMYLCASSRYNEQFFGPGTRLTVL.

This clone was seen once. The chain carries TRBV24-1 and TRBJ2-3; 8 nucleotides agree with TRBD1. The V and J ends lost 3 bases and 2 bases, in that order; junction bases with no gene match: 6. The CDR3 runs to 16 residues. The germline CDR1 and CDR2 sequences are KGHDR and SFDVKD. Here the CDR3 reads CATSDPGTGNTDTQYF. Written as DNA, the CDR3 is TGTGCCACCAGTGATCCCGGGACAGGAAACACAGATACGCAGTATTTT.

The DNA for the CDR3 is TGTGCCAGCTCACCAAAAACGGACAGGGGCTATGGCTACACCTTC. It specifies CASSPKTDRGYGYTF. V and J are TRBV18 and TRBJ1-2; TRBD1 matches at 9 bases. Germline V CDR1 and CDR2: KGHSH, LQKENI. This CDR3 spans 15 amino acids. Losses at the gene ends were 2 bases for V and 4 bases for J; bases not matched to a gene: 5. Filled out from reference TRBV18 and TRBJ1-2, the complete variable domain reads NAGVMQNPRHLVRRRGQEARLRCSPMKGHSHVYWYRQLPEEGLKFMVYLQKENIIDESGMPKERFSAEFPKEGPSILRIQQVVRGDSAAYFCASSPKTDRGYGYTFGSGTRLTVV.

The rearrangement uses TRBV3-1 (or the pseudogene TRBV3-2) and TRBJ1-1; 8 bases are shared with TRBD1. CDR1 is LGHDT and CDR2 is YNNKEL in the germline V gene (reference sequence). The CDR3 has 13 residues. The junction had 6 bases not matched to a gene; V was cut back by 6 bases and J by 6 bases. This CDR3 is CASRGDRGPEAFF. The CDR3 DNA reads TGTGCCAGCAGGGGAGACAGGGGCCCTGAAGCTTTCTTT.

This chain joins TRBV12-1 and TRBJ2-7; the D segment call TRBD2 is taken from the table without a DNA check. TRBV12-1 is deemed a pseudogene. The CDR3 length is 12 residues. The CDR3 DNA follows: TGTGCCAGCAGCTTCCCTAGCTACGAGCAGTACTTC. Its translation is CASSFPSYEQYF.

The chain joins TRBV14 to TRBJ2-1; no clear D gene. CDR1 is SGHDN, CDR2 FVKESK, per germline. The CDR3 has 16 amino acids. V gave up 0 bases and J gave up 10 bases, with 19 bases separating them. CDR3 coding DNA: TGTGCCAGCAGCCAAGAGGGGAAGGGCCTGGAATTGGAGCAGTTCTTC. Translating gives CASSQEGKGLELEQFF.

The genes are TRBV6-2 or TRBV6-3 and TRBJ2-5, with unresolved D. Trimming took off 2 bases at V and 5 bases at J, with 12 bases between the two ends. The CDR3 length is 14 residues. The V gene's germline CDR1 is MNHEY and CDR2 SVGEGT. The CDR3 protein is CASSYPMLGETQYF. In nucleotides, the CDR3 is TGTGCCAGCAGTTACCCGATGCTCGGGGAGACCCAGTACTTC.